These 31 T cell receptor beta chains originate from one sample sequenced in a study of blood T cell repertoires in COVID-19. Some clones are missing from TCRdb's copy, which holds only in-frame ones; the method was immunoSEQ multiplex PCR. Found here are about 260,000 clones, around 87% of them singletons; the top ten hold roughly 2.3%. Input material: PBMCs or T cells enriched from blood (not recorded which). These receptors all stem from a woman between 18 and 30 years old who had recovered from COVID-19.

J is TRBJ1-2 and V is TRBV4-1; D call uncertain. CDR3 length: 15 residues. V lost 0 bases to trimming and J lost 2 bases, with 10 bases between them. The germline CDR1 and CDR2 sequences are MGHRA and YSYEKL. The CDR3 protein is CASSQDNSKNYGYTF. The CDR3 nucleotides read TGCGCCAGCAGCCAAGATAACAGTAAGAACTATGGCTACACCTTC.

The rearrangement uses TRBV30 and TRBJ1-1; D ambiguous. Looked up from germline, CDR1 is GTSNPN and CDR2 is SVGIG (reference sequence). Trimming stripped 2 bases from V and 1 base from J, with 17 bases between. The length of the CDR3 is 16 residues. This CDR3 is CAWSQFVTPENTEAFF. DNA of the CDR3: TGTGCCTGGAGTCAATTCGTGACACCGGAGAACACTGAAGCTTTCTTT.

This chain connects TRBV9 to TRBJ2-7; TRBD2 agrees at 9 bases. The CDR3 contains 17 residues. With V trimmed by 0 bases and J by 3 bases, 10 bases remained unmatched. Germline CDR1 SGDLS, CDR2 YYNGEE. The CDR3 loop reads CASSVVCVASGDYEQYF. The CDR3, as DNA: TGTGCCAGCAGCGTAGTGTGTGTGGCTAGCGGGGACTACGAGCAGTACTTC.

The genes are TRBV25-1 and TRBJ1-1; D perhaps matches TRBD1 (5 bases). The CDR3 has 16 residues. CDR1 is MGHDK and CDR2 is SYGVNS in the germline V gene. Trimming took 4 bases from V and 3 from J, leaving 18 bases between them. CDR3 in amino acids: CASSGPRGGFDTEAFF. The CDR3 region has the DNA TGTGCCAGCAGTGGCCCCCGGGGGGGGTTCGACACTGAAGCTTTCTTT.

This clone showed up just once. The chain carries TRBV10-3 and TRBJ2-2; 7 bases line up with TRBD1. The CDR3 runs 16 residues. V was pared by 5 bases and J by 4 bases, with 10 bases of the junction left unmatched. CDR1 and CDR2 from the germline V gene are ENHRY and SYGVKD. Here the CDR3 reads CAISRDRAESTGELFF. Here the CDR3 DNA reads TGTGCCATCAGTCGAGACAGGGCAGAGAGCACCGGGGAGCTGTTTTTT.

This clone was seen once. The chain links TRBV7-2 to TRBJ1-1, with unresolved D. CDR1 is SGHTA and CDR2 is FQGNSA in the germline V gene. V lost 1 base to trimming and J lost 3 bases, with 6 bases between them. The CDR3 covers 13 residues. The CDR3: CASSLGVHTEAFF. The CDR3, as DNA: TGTGCCAGCAGCTTAGGAGTACACACTGAAGCTTTCTTT.

The chain is built from TRBV6-9 and TRBJ1-2; D might be TRBD1 (5 bases). The CDR3 is 14 residues long. Per the germline V gene, CDR1 is MNHGY and CDR2 is SVAAGI. Trimming removed 8 bases from V and 8 bases from J, with 21 bases in between. CDR3 in DNA: TGTGCCAGCGGTCGAGCAGACAGCGCGGAAGGCTACACCTTC. This encodes CASGRADSAEGYTF.

The rearrangement joins TRBV6-6 to TRBJ1-4; D remains unclear. The CDR3 has 10 residues. V was trimmed by 8 bases and J by 6 bases, leaving 4 bases between them. From germline, CDR1 is MNHNY and CDR2 SVGAGI (reference sequence). The CDR3 DNA follows: TGTGCCAGCGGAGATGAAAAACTGTTTTTT. Translated, it gives CASGDEKLFF.

The genes are TRBV28 and TRBJ1-4; D is possibly TRBD1 (5 bases). Germline CDR1 MDHEN, CDR2 SYDVKM. This CDR3 has 14 amino acids. V lost 3 bases and J lost 4, with 9 bases in between. The CDR3 sequence is CASSLGGINEKLFF. CDR3 DNA sequence: TGTGCCAGCAGTTTGGGGGGGATTAATGAAAAACTGTTTTTT.

The chain uses TRBV18 and TRBJ1-5; perhaps TRBD1 as D (6 bases). Per germline, CDR1 KGHSH and CDR2 LQKENI. The CDR3 consists of 13 residues. V lost 6 bases and J lost 4, with 10 bases in between. The CDR3, as DNA: TGTGCCAGCTCTCGCACAGGGAATCAGCCCCAGCATTTT. Translated: CASSRTGNQPQHF. Full variable domain (rest looked up from reference TRBV18 and TRBJ1-5): NAGVMQNPRHLVRRRGQEARLRCSPMKGHSHVYWYRQLPEEGLKFMVYLQKENIIDESGMPKERFSAEFPKEGPSILRIQQVVRGDSAAYFCASSRTGNQPQHFGDGTRLSIL.

This clone was recorded only once. The V gene is TRBV5-6, the J gene TRBJ2-3; TRBD1 might be the D (5 bases). V was pared by 2 bases and J by 0 bases, with 7 bases between. The CDR3 is made up of 14 amino acids. Germline V CDR1 and CDR2: SGHDT, YYEEEE. CDR3: CASSFPGSTDTQYF. As DNA, the CDR3 is TGTGCCAGCAGCTTCCCAGGGAGCACAGATACGCAGTATTTT. The complete variable domain, with remaining parts taken from reference TRBV5-6 and TRBJ2-3, reads DAGVTQSPTHLIKTRGQQVTLRCSPKSGHDTVSWYQQALGQGPQFIFQYYEEEERQRGNFPDRFSGHQFPNYSSELNVNALLLGDSALYLCASSFPGSTDTQYFGPGTRLTVL.

This chain uses TRBV27 with TRBJ1-6; TRBD1 might be the D (6 bases). V lost 0 bases and J 10 bases, leaving 10 bases between the germline ends. The length of the CDR3 is 14 residues. In germline, CDR1 is MNHEY, CDR2 SMNVEV (reference sequence). DNA of the CDR3: TGTGCCAGCAGTTTATCGGGGGCTGGGTCACCCCTCCACTTT. It yields the protein CASSLSGAGSPLHF.

This rearrangement joins TRBV27 to TRBJ1-2, with D hard to call. The CDR3 has 13 residues. Germline V gives CDR1 MNHEY, CDR2 SMNVEV (reference sequence). V lost 2 bases and J 4 bases, leaving 8 bases between the germline ends. CDR3 DNA: TGTGCCAGCAGTTTACGGGGTACCTATGGCTACACCTTC. It translates to CASSLRGTYGYTF.

J is TRBJ2-7 and V is TRBV24-1; possibly TRBD2 for D (6 bases). The V end lost 2 bases, the J end lost 4 bases, and 11 bases lay between the germline ends. Germline assignment: CDR1 KGHDR and CDR2 SFDVKD. This CDR3 has 14 residues. The CDR3 DNA reads TGTGCCACCAGTGATTCGGCCGCGGGATACGAGCAGTACTTC. Translating gives CATSDSAAGYEQYF.

The gene calls are TRBV2 and TRBJ2-1, with a weak D call TRBD1 (6 bases). Germline CDR1 reads SNHLY; CDR2 reads FYNNEI. V lost 7 bases and J lost 1, with 14 bases in between. This CDR3 comprises 15 residues. This CDR3 reads CASTLGQGSYNEQFF. The CDR3 coding sequence is TGTGCCAGCACCCTGGGCCAGGGGTCCTACAATGAGCAGTTCTTC.

The J gene is TRBJ2-7, the V gene TRBV5-1; 7 positions match TRBD2. CDR3 length: 16 amino acids. With 4 bases clipped from V and 0 bases from J, the junction kept 10 bases outside the gene matches. CDR1 SGHRS and CDR2 YFSETQ come from the germline V gene. The CDR3 DNA follows: TGCGCCAGCAGCCCGAGGGGCGGGGGTTTCTCCTACGAGCAGTACTTC. It translates to CASSPRGGGFSYEQYF.

V usage is TRBV21-1 and J usage is TRBJ1-1; the listed D gene, TRBD1, was not tested against the DNA. TRBV21-1 is a pseudogene locus. The CDR3 length is 15 residues. CDR3 bases: TGTGCCAGCGGGACAGGGGGCCCTCTGAACACTGAAGCTTTCTTT. Translation: CASGTGGPLNTEAFF.

The chain links TRBV5-1 to TRBJ1-1; 7 nucleotides agree with TRBD1. CDR1 and CDR2 (germline): SGHRS, YFSETQ. Trimming took 4 bases from V and 0 from J; bases not matched to a gene: 15. The CDR3 extends over 18 amino acids. The DNA of the CDR3 is TGCGCCAGCAGCCACCGGGACAGCTGGACTATGATGAACACTGAAGCTTTCTTT. As protein: CASSHRDSWTMMNTEAFF.

The genes are TRBV5-5 and TRBJ2-1, with D maybe TRBD1 (5 bases). This CDR3 is built from 14 residues. CDR1 is SGHKS and CDR2 is YYEKEE in the germline V gene (reference sequence). V lost 4 bases, J lost 8 bases, and 16 bases lay in between. The CDR3: CASSTVQGLYEQFF. In DNA form, the CDR3 reads TGTGCCAGCAGCACGGTGCAGGGTCTATATGAGCAGTTCTTC.

The chain has TRBV6-5 and TRBJ1-5; 9 positions agree with TRBD1. The CDR3 contains 15 residues. CDR1 is MNHEY and CDR2 is SVGAGI in the germline V gene. After removal of 6 bases from V and 3 bases from J, the junction contained 6 bases not matched to a gene. Here the CDR3 DNA reads TGTGCCAGCAGGATAGACAGGGGGGCCAATCAGCCCCAGCATTTT. Amino acid sequence: CASRIDRGANQPQHF.

J is TRBJ1-5 and V is TRBV27; no clear D gene. Germline CDR1 MNHEY, CDR2 SMNVEV (reference sequence). The CDR3 consists of 14 residues. V was cut by 2 bases and J by 3 bases, with 8 bases left in between. CDR3 loop: CASSLNSLNQPQHF. DNA for the CDR3: TGTGCCAGCAGTTTAAACAGCCTCAATCAGCCCCAGCATTTT.

The chain employs TRBV6-5 and TRBJ1-6; 7 bases align to TRBD1. The V gene end was trimmed by 6 bases and the J gene end by 8 bases; junction bases not matched to a gene: 7. CDR3 size: 14 residues. Germline CDR1 reads MNHEY; CDR2 reads SVGAGI. The CDR3 here is CASRQDRVYSPLHF. CDR3 DNA sequence: TGTGCCAGCAGACAAGACAGGGTTTATTCACCCCTCCACTTT.

J is TRBJ1-2 and V is TRBV10-3; perhaps TRBD1 as D (6 bases). CDR1 is ENHRY, CDR2 SYGVKD, per germline. CDR3 size: 14 residues. Trimming took 4 bases from V and 3 from J, leaving 12 bases between them. The CDR3 DNA sequence: TGTGCCATCAGTGGGGGAGGGGGAGACTATGGCTACACCTTC. Its protein product is CAISGGGGDYGYTF.

The J gene is TRBJ1-1, the V gene TRBV5-4, with 8 bases aligning to TRBD1. The germline V gene encodes CDR1 SGHNT and CDR2 YYREEE (reference sequence). The CDR3 has 18 amino acids. The junction had 13 bases not matched to a gene; V was cut back by 2 bases and J by 1 base. The CDR3 sequence: CASSLSRRTGRGNTEAFF. The CDR3, as DNA: TGTGCCAGCAGCTTAAGCCGAAGGACAGGGCGGGGGAACACTGAAGCTTTCTTT.

For the CDR3, the DNA is TGTGCCAGCAGCCCCCGCGGTGTGGCAGGGGGAAGTGAAGCTTTCTTT. Translated, it gives CASSPRGVAGGSEAFF. This chain joins TRBV28 and TRBJ1-1, with TRBD1 matching over 7 bases. Unmatched junction bases numbered 17, after V lost 6 bases and J lost 7 bases. Germline V lookup: CDR1 MDHEN, CDR2 SYDVKM. The CDR3 runs 16 residues.

This clone was found once. As DNA, the CDR3 is TGTGCCAGCAGCCAAGATCGACTATCCTTAGAGCAGTTCTTC. This codes for CASSQDRLSLEQFF. The chain is built from TRBV4-2 and TRBJ2-1; the D gene is possibly TRBD2 (5 bases). Trimming shortened V by 0 bases and J by 10 bases, and 13 bases separated the two germline ends. The CDR3 spans 14 residues. Per the germline V gene, CDR1 is LGHNA and CDR2 is YNFKEQ.

The J gene is TRBJ1-4, the V gene TRBV14; the D gene is possibly TRBD1 (6 bases). With 5 bases removed from V and 1 base from J, the gap between germline ends came to 11 bases. The CDR3 runs to 15 residues. Germline values: CDR1 SGHDN, CDR2 FVKESK. The CDR3 sequence is CASSKLQGTNEKLFF. The CDR3 region has the DNA TGTGCCAGCAGCAAACTACAGGGAACTAATGAAAAACTGTTTTTT.

Concerning this clone: One end of the junction is discordant with germline, which a read error may explain. This rearrangement joins TRBV7-7 to TRBJ2-1; D not certain. This CDR3 region has 14 residues. Germline V gene sequence: CDR1 SSHAT, CDR2 FNYEAQ (reference sequence). The CDR3 DNA follows: TGTGCTAGCAGCTTACGGCAGGACTACAATGAGCAGTTCTTC. Translating it yields CASSLRQDYNEQFF. The full variable domain, rest sourced from reference TRBV7-7 and TRBJ2-1, is GAGVSQSPRYKVTKRGQDVTLRCDPISSHATLYWYQQALGQGPEFLTYFNYEAQPDKSGLPSDRFSAERPEGSISTLTIQRTEQRDSAMYRCASSLRQDYNEQFFGPGTRLTVL.

The chain is built from TRBV28 and TRBJ2-1; D is uncertain. V was clipped by 7 bases and J by 8 bases, with 24 bases between them. The CDR3 consists of 16 residues. CDR1 MDHEN and CDR2 SYDVKM come from the germline V gene. CDR3 region: CASKESVGEVPYEQFF. In nucleotides, the CDR3 is TGTGCCAGCAAAGAGTCAGTTGGTGAGGTTCCGTATGAGCAGTTCTTC.

This clone was observed once. The chain has TRBV5-1 and TRBJ1-4; possibly TRBD1 for D (5 bases). Looked up from germline, CDR1 is SGHRS and CDR2 is YFSETQ. The CDR3 length is 15 residues. V lost 4 bases and J lost 2, with 12 bases in between. CDR3 residues: CASSRAGTTNEKLFF. The CDR3 DNA is TGCGCCAGCAGCCGGGCCGGGACTACTAATGAAAAACTGTTTTTT.

This clone was recorded once. CDR3 in DNA: TGCGCCAGCAGCCCACAGGGGCCCAGTGAAAAACTGTTTTTT. Protein: CASSPQGPSEKLFF. This chain uses TRBV5-1 with TRBJ1-4; 7 bases fit TRBD1. The CDR3 runs to 14 residues. Germline-derived CDR1 and CDR2 are SGHRS and YFSETQ. J was trimmed by 7 bases and V by 4 bases; bases with no gene match: 7.